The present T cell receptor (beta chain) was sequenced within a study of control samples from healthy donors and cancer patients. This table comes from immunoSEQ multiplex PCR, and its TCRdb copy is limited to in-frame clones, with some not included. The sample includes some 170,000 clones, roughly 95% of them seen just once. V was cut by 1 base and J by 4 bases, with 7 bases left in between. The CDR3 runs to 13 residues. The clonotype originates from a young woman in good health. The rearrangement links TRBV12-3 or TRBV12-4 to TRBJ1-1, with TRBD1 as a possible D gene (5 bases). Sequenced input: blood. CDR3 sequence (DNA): TGTGCCAGCAGTTTAGGCAGGGCCACTGAAGCTTTCTTT. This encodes CASSLGRATEAFF.